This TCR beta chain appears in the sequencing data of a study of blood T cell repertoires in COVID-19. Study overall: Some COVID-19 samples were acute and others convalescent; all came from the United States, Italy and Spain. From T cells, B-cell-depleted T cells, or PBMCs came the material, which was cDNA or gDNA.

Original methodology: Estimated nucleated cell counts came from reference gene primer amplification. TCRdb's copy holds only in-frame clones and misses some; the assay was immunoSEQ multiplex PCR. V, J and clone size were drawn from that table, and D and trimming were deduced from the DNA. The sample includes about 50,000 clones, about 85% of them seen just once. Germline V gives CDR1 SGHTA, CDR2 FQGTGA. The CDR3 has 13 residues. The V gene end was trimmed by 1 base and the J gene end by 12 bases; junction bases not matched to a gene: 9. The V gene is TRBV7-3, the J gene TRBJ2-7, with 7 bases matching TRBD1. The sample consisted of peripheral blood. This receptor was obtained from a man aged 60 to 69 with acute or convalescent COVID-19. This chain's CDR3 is CASSLRQGGPLYF. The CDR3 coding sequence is TGTGCCAGCAGCTTAAGGCAAGGGGGCCCGCTGTACTTC.